This entry describes one T cell receptor (beta chain). Its antigen has not been determined. No clone much larger than this one lies a single base away; base qualities are absent. The entry originates in a study of cytotoxic CD8 clonotypes in ibrutinib-treated CLL (dated by TCRdb to about 2021). Some background on the complete study: In this cohort, approximately 15 patients were treatment-naive and some 10 were relapsed/refractory, while some 17 had unmutated IGHV. Response samples were taken after a median of about a year on treatment, ranging from about 6 to 40 months. Samples averaged approximately 260,000 productive templates and about 94,000 productive rearrangements. Partial responses were observed in 24 patients and complete responses in 2; after a median follow-up of around 68 months, remission was maintained in roughly 14 patients and progression was observed in 12. Cryopreserved peripheral blood mononuclear cells were collected at three points: before therapy, at response, and at either sustained remission or disease progression. Of the 85 to 90 participants in the trial, roughly 26 had longitudinal samples available. Patients were still on ibrutinib when every remission and progressive disease sample was collected.

The sample's time point, from its label and the paper: around 25 months on ibrutinib. For TCR beta library preparation, 1.5 to 2 micrograms of genomic DNA were isolated from cryopreserved PBMCs. Longitudinal blood samples from CLL patients receiving ibrutinib monotherapy were subjected to high-throughput TCR beta sequencing. The patients took part in an open-label, single-center phase 2 trial of ibrutinib monotherapy. What the research found in general, with its limitations: At baseline, clonality was higher than in age-matched healthy donors and showed a strong correlation with circulating CD8+ T-cell counts. Sampling times were not matched between patients in sustained remission and patients whose disease was progressing, and lymph node repertoires were not examined. Public clonotypes were rare and either shrank or stayed stable during treatment, and the rise in clonality at ibrutinib response reflected expansion of private clonotypes. At ibrutinib response clonality went up, during sustained remission it held steady, and at progression it dropped back toward baseline.

Trimming costs V 2 bases and J 2 bases, and their ends lie 12 bases apart. Looking up the germline V gene (reference sequence) yields CDR1 MNHEY and CDR2 SMNVEV. From cysteine to phenylalanine, the CDR3 is 15 amino acids long. The entry retains the CDR3 DNA only, 45 bases that are in frame from base 1. The goal of deep resolution MiSeq sequencing was a depth between 1 in 1 million and 1 in 200,000 T cells, and coverage averaged 10x per clonotype. TCR beta libraries were generated with the immunoSEQ hsTCRB Kit. Per the original workflow: Data were analyzed with ImmunoSEQ Data Assistant and ImmunoSEQ Analyzer, with V, D and J genes assigned per IMGT definitions. Clonality was computed as one minus normalized Shannon entropy of productive rearrangement frequencies, ranging from 0 to 1. Public clonotype analysis was restricted to overrepresented clonotypes comprising at least 0.05% of each patient's repertoire. Some 13 age-matched healthy donor repertoires from immuneACCESS served as clonality controls. The clones in this table, taken by TCRdb from immuneACCESS, are in-frame only. Not every clone is retained; where verified, under half of the shortfall comes from an unresolved V gene, and the cause of the rest is unknown. The DNA gave D and trimming, while V, J and clone size come from that table. This sample lists 40,000 to 50,000 clones; about 57% were detected once. About 27% of the sample rests with the top ten.

The TCR originated in a human donor with chronic lymphocytic leukemia. The rearrangement combines TRBV27 with TRBJ2-5; TRBD2 is possibly the D segment (6 matching bases). The sample was PBMCs, taken after 24 months of ibrutinib treatment. The DNA is as follows: TGTGCCAGCAGTTTACTTTCGGCGGGACAAGAGACCCAGTACTTC. It encodes CASSLLSAGQETQYF.